What follows are 16 T cell receptor beta chains derived from one specimen sequenced in a study of T cell responses to AZD1222 COVID-19 vaccine. Clones were sequenced by immunoSEQ multiplex PCR, and TCRdb holds only the in-frame ones, with some missing. The sample holds about 150,000 clones; roughly nine tenths are singletons and the top ten take roughly 4%. The specimen comprised peripheral blood, sampled 28 days after the second AZD1222 dose. The receptors were gathered from an adult who received the AZD1222 COVID-19 vaccine.

This rearrangement joins TRBV29-1 to TRBJ2-1; no firm D call. The CDR3 totals 11 residues. Germline values: CDR1 SQVTM, CDR2 ANQGSEA. Deletions cut 4 bases from V and 7 bases from J, with 8 bases between. CDR3 sequence (DNA): TGCAGCGTTGTATTATCTAATGAGCAGTTCTTC. Encoded protein: CSVVLSNEQFF.

This clone showed up just once. The chain links TRBV7-5 to TRBJ2-7. TRBV7-5 has pseudogene status. The length of the CDR3 is 16 residues. The CDR3 DNA reads as TGTGTCAGAAGGTTGGGGACGTGGGCCAGCTCCTACGAGCAGTACTTC. This translates into CVRRLGTWASSYEQYF.

The chain joins TRBV11-2 to TRBJ1-2; weak D call: TRBD1 (5 bases). The germline V and J ends were trimmed by 5 bases and 4 bases, with 17 bases remaining between them. This CDR3 is built from 15 residues. Germline CDR1 reads SGHAT; CDR2 reads FQNNGV. DNA of the CDR3: TGTGCCAGCAGCCCACGAACGGGGGGGGTCTATGGCTACACCTTC. Translated, it gives CASSPRTGGVYGYTF.

This rearrangement joins TRBV11-2 to TRBJ2-1; TRBD1 agrees at 7 bases. The germline V gene encodes CDR1 SGHAT and CDR2 FQNNGV. Unmatched junction bases numbered 9, after V lost 2 bases and J lost 5 bases. The CDR3 runs 16 residues. This CDR3 reads CASSLLTGHGHNEQFF. DNA of the CDR3: TGTGCCAGCAGCTTACTGACAGGGCACGGACACAATGAGCAGTTCTTC.

The chain has TRBV7-9 and TRBJ1-1, with 9 bases identical to TRBD1. This CDR3 spans 13 amino acids. In germline, CDR1 is SEHNR, CDR2 FQNEAQ (reference sequence). The V gene end was trimmed by 8 bases and the J gene end by 4 bases; junction bases not matched to a gene: 5. CDR3 DNA sequence: TGTGCCAGCGGCTCGACAGGGGGCACTGAAGCTTTCTTT. It codes for CASGSTGGTEAFF.

This clone appeared once. V gene TRBV2 combines with J gene TRBJ2-7, with no clear D. V shed 5 bases and J shed 2 bases, with 16 bases lying between them. The germline V gene encodes CDR1 SNHLY and CDR2 FYNNEI. The CDR3 sequence is 15 residues long. The CDR3 loop reads CASSLLDQITYEQYF. The CDR3 DNA reads as TGTGCCAGCAGTTTGTTGGATCAAATCACCTACGAGCAGTACTTC.

This chain uses TRBV7-9 with TRBJ2-1, with a tentative D call TRBD1 (6 bases). The CDR3 covers 15 residues. CDR1 and CDR2 (germline): SEHNR, FQNEAQ (reference sequence). Trimming removed 5 bases at V and 4 bases at J, with 15 bases between. The CDR3 loop reads CASSKRTELYNEQFF. The CDR3 DNA reads TGTGCCAGCAGCAAGCGGACAGAACTATACAATGAGCAGTTCTTC.

This clone showed up just once. The chain couples TRBV19 to TRBJ1-5, with D perhaps TRBD1 (5 bases). The CDR3 has 16 amino acids. Germline CDR1 and CDR2: LNHDA and SQIVND (reference sequence). Trimming took off 1 base at V and 4 bases at J, with 14 bases between the two ends. DNA of the CDR3: TGTGCCAGTAGTATAGTTGGGGCCTGGAGGAATCAGCCCCAGCATTTT. Translation gives CASSIVGAWRNQPQHF.

This chain uses TRBV12-3 or TRBV12-4 with TRBJ1-1, with D hard to call. The CDR3 loop spans 13 amino acids. Trimming shortened V by 7 bases and J by 1 base, and 10 bases separated the two germline ends. CDR3 residues: CASTPPGNTEAFF. The DNA of the CDR3 is TGTGCCAGCACCCCACCCGGGAACACTGAAGCTTTCTTT.

The chain employs TRBV7-9 and TRBJ2-3; 8 bases map to TRBD1. V trimming: 5 bases; J trimming: 2 bases; junction bases outside the gene matches: 6. The V gene's germline CDR1 is SEHNR and CDR2 FQNEAQ (reference sequence). The CDR3 has 15 residues. The CDR3 sequence is CASSPGQGYTDTQYF. DNA of the CDR3: TGTGCCAGCAGCCCCGGACAGGGATACACAGATACGCAGTATTTT.

V is TRBV5-1 and J is TRBJ2-1; 10 nucleotides align to TRBD2. The CDR3 covers 16 residues. Germline V gene sequence: CDR1 SGHRS, CDR2 YFSETQ. The V gene end was trimmed by 1 base and the J gene end by 4 bases; junction bases not matched to a gene: 5. The DNA of the CDR3 is TGCGCCAGCAGCTTGCTGCAACTAGCGGGATACAATGAGCAGTTCTTC. Residues: CASSLLQLAGYNEQFF.

The sample holds one count of this clone. The CDR3 region has the DNA TGTGCCAGCAGTCGACAGGCGGGAGGAGAGACCCAGTACTTC. Translated, it gives CASSRQAGGETQYF. The V and J genes are TRBV6-2 or TRBV6-3 and TRBJ2-5; 8 nucleotides agree with TRBD2. Germline CDR1 reads MNHEY; CDR2 reads SVGEGT. The CDR3 consists of 14 residues. Trimming took 5 bases from V and 4 from J; bases not matched to a gene: 6.

V and J are TRBV19 and TRBJ2-1; D is undetermined. Trimming cost V 3 bases and J 0 bases, with 9 bases left between them. The CDR3 sequence is 15 residues long. Germline lookup yields CDR1 LNHDA and CDR2 SQIVND (reference sequence). CDR3 nucleotide sequence: TGTGCCAGTAGTATCTTTGGGGTCTCCTACAATGAGCAGTTCTTC. Translated, it gives CASSIFGVSYNEQFF.

The rearrangement joins TRBV14 to TRBJ2-2; TRBD1 aligns across 9 bases. Germline V gene sequence: CDR1 SGHDN, CDR2 FVKESK. V lost 4 bases to trimming and J lost 6 bases; unmatched junction nucleotides: 9. The CDR3 extends over 16 amino acids. The CDR3 DNA reads as TGTGCCAGCAGCCTAAACAGGGGGCTGGGCGCCGGGGAGCTGTTTTTT. Its translation is CASSLNRGLGAGELFF.

In DNA, the CDR3 is TGTGCCAGCAGCCAACCGGGACAGGGGACTTCACCCCTCCACTTT. Its protein is CASSQPGQGTSPLHF. This chain joins TRBV4-2 and TRBJ1-6, with 10 bases identical to TRBD1. The CDR3 sequence is 15 residues long. The germline V gene has CDR1 LGHNA and CDR2 YNFKEQ. J lost 9 bases, V lost 2 bases, and 4 bases had no gene match.

The chain carries TRBV5-1 and TRBJ2-1; no clear D. The V end lost 4 bases, the J end lost 7 bases, and 12 bases lay between the germline ends. The CDR3 consists of 13 residues. The V gene's germline CDR1 is SGHRS and CDR2 YFSETQ. Written as DNA, the CDR3 is TGCGCCAGCAGCCCTCAACTGGTGAATGAGCAGTTCTTC. Its translation: CASSPQLVNEQFF.